One and the same sample provided the 19 T cell receptor beta chains below, sequenced in a study of blood T cell repertoires in COVID-19. The assay was immunoSEQ multiplex PCR, and TCRdb's table has in-frame clones only and misses some. The data contain approximately 150,000 clones, roughly 80% of them singletons. Sequencing used peripheral blood. Receptor source: a man in his 60s with acute or convalescent COVID-19.

The genes are TRBV21-1 and TRBJ2-3; TRBD1, the D gene given by the table, was not confirmed from the DNA. TRBV21-1 has pseudogene status. This CDR3 contains 20 residues. Written as DNA, the CDR3 is TGTGCCAGCAGCAAAAGTTCAGGGACAGGGGGCGCAACTAGCACAGATACGCAGTATTTT. It codes for CASSKSSGTGGATSTDTQYF.

The V and J genes are TRBV5-3 and TRBJ2-7, with D possibly TRBD2 on 5 matching bases. TRBV5-3 is an open reading frame whose function is uncertain. The CDR3 length is 11 residues. V was trimmed by 0 bases and J by 7 bases, leaving 5 bases between them. The CDR3 sequence: CARSLEREQYF. The CDR3 DNA follows: TGTGCCAGAAGCTTGGAGCGGGAGCAGTACTTC.

This chain uses TRBV20-1 with TRBJ1-2; D not resolved. The V end was cut by 4 bases, the J end by 7 bases, with 10 bases between. The length of the CDR3 is 11 residues. The V gene's germline CDR1 is DFQATT and CDR2 SNEGSKA (reference sequence). The chain's CDR3 is CSATGVGGYTF. In DNA form, the CDR3 reads TGCAGTGCTACGGGAGTTGGTGGCTACACCTTC.

The chain employs TRBV5-1 and TRBJ2-5; D perhaps matches TRBD2 (6 bases). Germline CDR1 is SGHRS and CDR2 is YFSETQ. The V gene lost 0 bases and the J gene lost 1 base, with 13 bases spanning the gap. The CDR3 length is 16 residues. In nucleotides, the CDR3 is TGCGCCAGCAGCTTGGCAGGCCCGGGACTCCAAGAGACCCAGTACTTC. It codes for CASSLAGPGLQETQYF.

The genes are TRBV5-1 and TRBJ1-6, with 9 bases identical to TRBD1. Losses at the gene ends were 4 bases for V and 0 bases for J; bases not matched to a gene: 11. Germline V gene lookup returns CDR1 SGHRS and CDR2 YFSETQ. The CDR3 runs to 19 residues. DNA for the CDR3: TGCGCCAGCAGCACAACAGGGGGCTCCTTGAGCTCCTATAATTCACCCCTCCACTTT. Protein: CASSTTGGSLSSYNSPLHF.

The V gene is TRBV18, the J gene TRBJ2-5; D may be TRBD1 (6 bases). The CDR3 has 15 amino acids. Between the trimmed V and J ends, which lost 0 bases and 1 base, there was a span of 9 bases. Germline V gene data show CDR1 as KGHSH and CDR2 as LQKENI. The CDR3 here is CASSPPARGQETQYF. In DNA, the CDR3 is TGTGCCAGCTCACCACCGGCCAGGGGCCAAGAGACCCAGTACTTC.

V is TRBV5-1 and J is TRBJ1-2; 8 bases fit TRBD1. Losses at the gene ends were 4 bases for V and 0 bases for J; bases not matched to a gene: 2. Germline V lookup: CDR1 SGHRS, CDR2 YFSETQ. The CDR3 loop spans 14 amino acids. The CDR3, as DNA: TGCGCCAGCAGCGTGGACAGGGCTAACTATGGCTACACCTTC. It encodes CASSVDRANYGYTF.

V and J are TRBV3-1 (or the pseudogene TRBV3-2) and TRBJ2-1; a possible D gene is TRBD1 (6 bases). CDR3 length: 15 amino acids. Per germline, CDR1 LGHDT and CDR2 YNNKEL (reference sequence). V lost 1 base and J 4 bases, leaving 11 bases between the germline ends. The DNA of the CDR3 is TGTGCCAGCAGCCAAGGCTGGGACAAATACAATGAGCAGTTCTTC. Translating gives CASSQGWDKYNEQFF.

The chain uses TRBV5-4 and TRBJ2-7, with D perhaps matching TRBD1 (6 bases). Germline CDR1 and CDR2: SGHNT and YYREEE (reference sequence). The CDR3 contains 14 residues. V lost 0 bases and J 7 bases, leaving 14 bases between the germline ends. The CDR3 nucleotides read TGTGCCAGCAGCTTGGACCCAGGGGTGAGGGAGCAGTACTTC. Its protein is CASSLDPGVREQYF.

The CDR3 loop is CASSLSIGITNTGELFF. The CDR3 coding sequence is TGTGCCAGCAGTTTATCGATCGGTATTACGAACACCGGGGAGCTGTTTTTT. V and J are TRBV27 and TRBJ2-2; D remains unclear. Germline V CDR1 and CDR2: MNHEY, SMNVEV (reference sequence). The V end lost 0 bases, the J end lost 0 bases, and 11 bases lay between the germline ends. The CDR3 is 17 residues long.

The chain uses TRBV5-1 and TRBJ2-3; 14 nucleotides agree with TRBD2. Germline lookup yields CDR1 SGHRS and CDR2 YFSETQ. The CDR3 has 15 amino acids. The J segment lost 4 bases and the V segment lost 3 bases, leaving 1 base of the junction unmatched. The chain's CDR3 is CASSWTSGGSDTQYF. The CDR3 region has the DNA TGCGCCAGCAGCTGGACTAGCGGGGGGTCAGATACGCAGTATTTT.

This clone occurred once. The chain employs TRBV19 and TRBJ2-1; TRBD1 might be the D (6 bases). V was cut by 7 bases and J by 0 bases, with 10 bases left in between. Per the germline V gene, CDR1 is LNHDA and CDR2 is SQIVND (reference sequence). The CDR3 consists of 14 residues. The CDR3 sequence is CASMETGSYNEQFF. In DNA, the CDR3 is TGTGCCAGTATGGAGACAGGCTCCTACAATGAGCAGTTCTTC.

This chain links TRBV13 with TRBJ2-1, with 7 bases identical to TRBD2. This CDR3 is built from 15 residues. CDR1 is PRHDT and CDR2 is FYEKMQ in the germline V gene (reference sequence). V lost 5 bases to trimming and J lost 9 bases; unmatched junction nucleotides: 13. The CDR3 bases are TGTGCCAGCAGCCCCCTTCCTAGCGGAGGGAGTGAGCAGTTCTTC. Protein sequence: CASSPLPSGGSEQFF.

V and J are TRBV25-1 and TRBJ1-2; TRBD1 matches at 7 bases. V was clipped by 8 bases and J by 4 bases; unmatched bases: 10. The CDR3 totals 14 residues. The V gene's germline CDR1 is MGHDK and CDR2 SYGVNS. The DNA for the CDR3 is TGTGCCAGCGGACCTTGGGGACAGTCCTATGGCTACACCTTC. Its translation: CASGPWGQSYGYTF.

J is TRBJ2-2 and V is TRBV7-9; TRBD2 agrees at 8 bases. The length of the CDR3 is 15 residues. Germline V gene sequence: CDR1 SEHNR, CDR2 FQNEAQ (reference sequence). Trimming cost V 5 bases and J 6 bases; bases outside gene matches: 8. CDR3: CASSLSRGGSGELFF. Written as DNA, the CDR3 is TGTGCCAGCAGCCTTTCACGGGGGGGCTCCGGGGAGCTGTTTTTT.

This chain connects TRBV6-5 to TRBJ2-1; possible D gene TRBD1, 5 bases. CDR3 size: 13 residues. Germline V gives CDR1 MNHEY, CDR2 SVGAGI. Trimming took 6 bases from V and 3 from J, leaving 9 bases between them. CDR3 coding DNA: TGTGCCAGCAGGCAGGGCTTCTACAATGAGCAGTTCTTC. Protein: CASRQGFYNEQFF.

This clone was seen a few times. The rearrangement links TRBV30 to TRBJ2-1; no clear D. The germline V gene has CDR1 GTSNPN and CDR2 SVGIG (reference sequence). This CDR3 is built from 12 residues. Trimming cost V 2 bases and J 4 bases, with 6 bases left between them. CDR3 loop: CAWSSTYNEQFF. As DNA, the CDR3 is TGTGCCTGGAGTTCGACTTACAATGAGCAGTTCTTC.

The V call is TRBV9, the J call TRBJ1-6; no firm D call. Germline CDR1 and CDR2: SGDLS and YYNGEE. The CDR3 extends over 16 amino acids. The germline V and J ends were trimmed by 0 bases and 0 bases, with 7 bases remaining between them. CDR3: CASSVAVSSYNSPLHF. CDR3 nucleotide sequence: TGTGCCAGCAGCGTAGCGGTTAGCTCCTATAATTCACCCCTCCACTTT.

The chain carries TRBV2 and TRBJ1-2; 8 bases align to TRBD1. The junction had 3 bases not matched to a gene; V was cut back by 8 bases and J by 4 bases. This CDR3 is built from 12 residues. Germline V lookup: CDR1 SNHLY, CDR2 FYNNEI. The CDR3 bases are TGTGCCAGCCGGGACAGGAGCTATGGCTACACCTTC. It specifies CASRDRSYGYTF.